This entry describes one TCR beta chain. Its target is unknown. This record belongs to a study of radiation and T cells in renal cell carcinoma. Study observations and caveats: In blood, top tumor clones expanded by 2 weeks, shrinking by 4. Without pretreatment biopsies, baseline tumor clonotype presence was undetermined.

Generated by immunoSEQ multiplex PCR, the TCRdb table keeps only in-frame clones and is missing some. The sample holds 75,000 to 95,000 clones, roughly 80% seen once. The time point was: blood 4 weeks post-SBRT, at nephrectomy. Treatment noted: 15 Gy SBRT to primary tumor, nephrectomy 4 weeks later. Nephrectomy followed 15 Gy stereotactic body radiation by 4 weeks. Germline V gene sequence: CDR1 MGHRA, CDR2 YSYEKL. V gave up 2 bases and J gave up 6 bases; unmatched junction bases: 14. This CDR3 spans 17 amino acids. The specimen comprised blood, sampled from a patient whose treatment included radiotherapy and nephrectomy. J is TRBJ2-7 and V is TRBV4-1, with 9 bases identical to TRBD2. This receptor was identified in a man aged 50 to 60 with renal cell carcinoma. The CDR3 nucleotides are TGCGCCAGCAGCCAATCACCGGGACTAGCAACTCAACGCGAGCAGTACTTC. As protein: CASSQSPGLATQREQYF.